This is a list of T cell receptor beta chains from one sample in a study of OX40 agonist ivuxolimab in advanced cancers. Clones were sequenced by immunoSEQ multiplex PCR, and TCRdb holds only the in-frame ones, with some missing. The data show 75,000 to 100,000 clones, with around nine tenths seen just once and around 0.76% held by the top ten. The source was CD4+ or CD8+ T cells sorted from blood, collected in a trial of the OX40 agonist ivuxolimab. The receptors stem from an adult with an advanced solid tumor such as melanoma, head and neck, liver or kidney cancer. CDR3s include the opening cysteine and the closing phenylalanine or tryptophan. D genes are given only for firm matches. Not all rows give a size; the values are once, few, many and, for expanded clones, a class.

TRBD2 | TRBJ2-1 | TRBV7-2 | . | CASSSRLAGVRGNEQFF | TGTGCCAGCAGCTCCCGACTAGCGGGAGTGAGGGGGAATGAGCAGTTCTTC
. | TRBJ1-2 | TRBV4-1 | . | CASSPTGFKNGYTF | TGCGCCAGCAGCCCTACAGGGTTTAAAAATGGCTACACCTTC
. | TRBJ1-3 | TRBV29-1 | . | CSAVQVSGNTIYF | TGCAGCGCCGTACAAGTCTCTGGAAACACCATATATTTT
. | TRBJ2-1 | TRBV28 | . | CASSILVRGSSYNEQFF | TGTGCCAGCAGTATCCTGGTCAGGGGTTCCTCCTACAATGAGCAGTTCTTC
TRBD1 | TRBJ1-1 | TRBV30 | . | CALDRDRDTEAFF | TGTGCCTTGGACAGGGATCGGGACACTGAAGCTTTCTTT
. | TRBJ2-1 | TRBV10-3 | . | CAISDLGSRIGNEQFF | TGTGCCATCAGTGACCTCGGGTCTAGAATTGGCAATGAGCAGTTCTTC
. | TRBJ1-2 | TRBV28 | . | CASSLRVIGGYGYTF | TGTGCCAGCAGTTTACGAGTCATCGGAGGCTATGGCTACACCTTC
. | TRBJ2-1 | TRBV7-2 | . | CASSLEARPYNEQFF | TGTGCCAGCAGCTTAGAAGCTAGGCCCTACAATGAGCAGTTCTTC
. | TRBJ2-1 | TRBV28 | . | CASRAGAYNEQFF | TGTGCCAGCAGGGCAGGGGCCTACAATGAGCAGTTCTTC
. | TRBJ1-3 | TRBV6-1 | . | CASSGRGGNTIYF | TGTGCCAGCAGTGGTAGGGGGGGAAACACCATATATTTT
. | TRBJ2-2 | TRBV7-6 | . | CASSRLGTANTGELFF | TGTGCCAGCAGCCGGTTGGGAACAGCGAACACCGGGGAGCTGTTTTTT
. | TRBJ1-5 | TRBV28 | . | CASTSPAGNNQPQHF | TGTGCCAGCACCTCCCCGGCAGGGAACAATCAGCCCCAGCATTTT
. | TRBJ2-7 | TRBV11-2 | once | CASRVQAGQIYEQYF | TGTGCCAGCAGAGTCCAGGCGGGACAGATCTACGAGCAGTACTTC
. | TRBJ1-2 | TRBV19 | few | CASRVPGGSYGYTF | TGTGCCAGTAGGGTCCCGGGGGGCAGCTATGGCTACACCTTC